The T cell receptor (beta chain) under discussion was sequenced for a study of CD8+ T cells in alopecia areata. Study-level information: Each of the treated patients was given oral tofacitinib, 5 to 10 mg twice daily, for moderate-to-severe alopecia areata.

General observations from the study: Mice gave a clearer picture of TCR sharing than patients did, possibly for HLA-related reasons.

For this clone: The antigen is not known.

Described treatment: oral pan-JAK inhibitor, 5-10 mg twice daily. From alopecia areata patients, lesional scalp punch biopsies and peripheral blood were collected. From PBMCs, CD4+ and CD8+ T cells were sorted. Following RNA extraction, reverse transcription yielded cDNA that acted as the sequencing template. The assay was immunoSEQ multiplex PCR, and TCRdb's table has in-frame clones only and misses some. The repertoire has about 190,000 clones, roughly three fifths of them found once; the top ten carry approximately 0.63%. The germline V gene encodes CDR1 GTSNPN and CDR2 SVGIG (reference sequence). The CDR3 runs to 14 residues. Trimming cost V 2 bases and J 5 bases; bases outside gene matches: 4.

This chain uses TRBV30 with TRBJ2-4, with 9 bases fitting TRBD2. The sequencing here drew on CD4+ T cells sorted from blood, taken at week 4, from a patient treated with tofacitinib. The TCR sequence derives from a human donor with alopecia areata. The CDR3 nucleotides read TGTGCCTGGAGTATCGGGACTAGCCAAAACATTCAGTACTTC. Protein: CAWSIGTSQNIQYF. Combining the CDR3 with reference TRBV30 and TRBJ2-4 gives the whole variable domain SQTIHQWPATLVQPVGSPLSLECTVEGTSNPNLYWYRQAAGRGLQLLFYSVGIGQISSEVPQNLSASRPQDRQFILSSKKLLLSDSGFYLCAWSIGTSQNIQYFGAGTRLSVL.